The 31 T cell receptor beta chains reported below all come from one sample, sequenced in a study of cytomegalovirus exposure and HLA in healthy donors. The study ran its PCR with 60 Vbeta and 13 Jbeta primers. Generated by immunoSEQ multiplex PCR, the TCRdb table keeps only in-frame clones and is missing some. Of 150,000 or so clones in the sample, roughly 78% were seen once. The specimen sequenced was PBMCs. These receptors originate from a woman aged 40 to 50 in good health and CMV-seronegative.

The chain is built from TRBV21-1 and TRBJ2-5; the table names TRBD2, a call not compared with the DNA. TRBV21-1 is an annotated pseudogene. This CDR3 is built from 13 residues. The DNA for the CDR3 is TGTGCCAGCAGCAGCTGCGTTTGGGAGACCCAGTACTTC. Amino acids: CASSSCVWETQYF.

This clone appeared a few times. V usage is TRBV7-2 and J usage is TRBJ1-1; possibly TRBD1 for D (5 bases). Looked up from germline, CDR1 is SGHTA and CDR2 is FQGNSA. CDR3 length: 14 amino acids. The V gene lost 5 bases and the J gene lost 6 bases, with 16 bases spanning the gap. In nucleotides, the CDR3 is TGTGCCAGCAGCCCTAAAGTAGGGGTGGCTGAAGCTTTCTTT. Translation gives CASSPKVGVAEAFF.

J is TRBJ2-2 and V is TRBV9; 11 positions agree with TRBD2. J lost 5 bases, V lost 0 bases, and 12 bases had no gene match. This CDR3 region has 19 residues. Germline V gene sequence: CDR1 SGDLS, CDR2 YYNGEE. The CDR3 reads CASSVEASGGILGTGELFF. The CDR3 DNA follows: TGTGCCAGCAGCGTAGAGGCTAGCGGGGGGATCCTGGGGACCGGGGAGCTGTTTTTT.

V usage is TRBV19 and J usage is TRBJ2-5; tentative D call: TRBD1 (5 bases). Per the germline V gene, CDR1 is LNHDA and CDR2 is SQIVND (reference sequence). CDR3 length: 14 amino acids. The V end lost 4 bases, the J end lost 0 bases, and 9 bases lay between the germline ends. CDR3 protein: CASSNDRDQETQYF. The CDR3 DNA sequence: TGTGCCAGTAGTAACGACAGAGACCAAGAGACCCAGTACTTC.

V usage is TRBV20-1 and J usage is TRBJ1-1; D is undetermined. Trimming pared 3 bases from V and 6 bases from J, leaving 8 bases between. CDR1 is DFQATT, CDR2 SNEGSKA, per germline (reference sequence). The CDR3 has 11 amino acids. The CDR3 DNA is TGCAGTGCTAGGGGCCCGGCTGAAGCTTTCTTT. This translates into CSARGPAEAFF.

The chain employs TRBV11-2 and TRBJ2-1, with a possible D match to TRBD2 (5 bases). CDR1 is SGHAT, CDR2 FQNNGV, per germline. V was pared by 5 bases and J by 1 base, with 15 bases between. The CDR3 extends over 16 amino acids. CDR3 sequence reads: CASSPTPEGSYNEQFF. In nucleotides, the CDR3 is TGTGCCAGCAGCCCGACGCCAGAGGGATCCTACAATGAGCAGTTCTTC. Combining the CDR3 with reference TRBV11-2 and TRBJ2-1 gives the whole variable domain EAGVAQSPRYKIIEKRQSVAFWCNPISGHATLYWYQQILGQGPKLLIQFQNNGVVDDSQLPKDRFSAERLKGVDSTLKIQPAKLEDSAVYLCASSPTPEGSYNEQFFGPGTRLTVL.

The CDR3: CASSSGLAGWGRETQYF. For the CDR3, the DNA is TGTGCCAGCAGCTCGGGACTAGCGGGGTGGGGGAGGGAGACCCAGTACTTC. This sequence joins TRBV11-2 and TRBJ2-5; 13 bases map to TRBD2. Germline V CDR1 and CDR2: SGHAT, FQNNGV. The CDR3 covers 17 residues. Germline trimming cut 4 bases from V and 5 bases from J; bases unmatched to any gene: 10.

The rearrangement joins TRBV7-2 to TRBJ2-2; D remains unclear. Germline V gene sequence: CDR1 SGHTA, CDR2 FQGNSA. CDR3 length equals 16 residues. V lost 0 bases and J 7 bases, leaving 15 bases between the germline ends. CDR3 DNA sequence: TGTGCCAGCAGCTTAGCGGCCCCCCGATCTGGCGGGGAGCTGTTTTTT. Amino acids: CASSLAAPRSGGELFF.

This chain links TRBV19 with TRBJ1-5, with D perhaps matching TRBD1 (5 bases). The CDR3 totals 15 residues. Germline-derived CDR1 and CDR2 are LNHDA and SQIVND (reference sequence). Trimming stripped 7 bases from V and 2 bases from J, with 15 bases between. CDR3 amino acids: CASTPYDRGNQPQHF. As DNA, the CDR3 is TGTGCCAGTACCCCCTATGACAGAGGCAATCAGCCCCAGCATTTT.

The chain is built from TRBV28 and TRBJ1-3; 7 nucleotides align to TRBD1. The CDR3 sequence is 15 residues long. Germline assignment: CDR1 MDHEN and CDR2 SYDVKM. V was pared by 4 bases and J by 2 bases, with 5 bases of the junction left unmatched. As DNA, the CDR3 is TGTGCCAGCAGTTCCAGGGGGGCGGCTGGAAACACCATATATTTT. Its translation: CASSSRGAAGNTIYF.

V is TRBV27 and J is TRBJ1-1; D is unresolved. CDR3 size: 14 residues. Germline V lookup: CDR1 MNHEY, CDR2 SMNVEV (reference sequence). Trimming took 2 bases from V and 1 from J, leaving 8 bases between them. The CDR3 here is CASSLQIQNTEAFF. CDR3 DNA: TGTGCCAGCAGTTTACAGATTCAGAACACTGAAGCTTTCTTT.

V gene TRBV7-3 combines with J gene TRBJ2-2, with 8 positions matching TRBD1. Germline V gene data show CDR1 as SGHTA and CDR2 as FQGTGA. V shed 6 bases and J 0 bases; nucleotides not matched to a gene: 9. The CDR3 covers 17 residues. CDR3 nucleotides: TGTGCCAGCAGTTGGACAGGGAATTTCGCGAACACCGGGGAGCTGTTTTTT. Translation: CASSWTGNFANTGELFF. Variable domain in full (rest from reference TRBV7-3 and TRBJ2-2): GAGVSQTPSNKVTEKGKYVELRCDPISGHTALYWYRQSLGQGPEFLIYFQGTGAADDSGLPNDRFFAVRPEGSVSTLKIQRTERGDSAVYLCASSWTGNFANTGELFFGEGSRLTVL.

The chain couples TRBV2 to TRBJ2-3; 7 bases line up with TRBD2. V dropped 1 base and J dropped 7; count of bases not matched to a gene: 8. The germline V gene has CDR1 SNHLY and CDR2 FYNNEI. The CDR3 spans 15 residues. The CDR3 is CASSEGAGRGNTQYF. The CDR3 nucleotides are TGTGCCAGCAGTGAAGGAGCGGGGCGCGGGAATACGCAGTATTTT.

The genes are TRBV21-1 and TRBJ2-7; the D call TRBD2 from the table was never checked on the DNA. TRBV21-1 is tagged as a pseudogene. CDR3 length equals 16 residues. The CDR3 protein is CASSNGGRVPFYEQYF. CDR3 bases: TGTGCCAGCAGCAATGGGGGGAGAGTTCCTTTCTACGAGCAGTACTTC.

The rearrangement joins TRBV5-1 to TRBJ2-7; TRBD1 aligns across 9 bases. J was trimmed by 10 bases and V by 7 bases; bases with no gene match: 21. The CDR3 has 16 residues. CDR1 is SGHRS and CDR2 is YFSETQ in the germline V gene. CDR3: CASANPDRGVGRKQYF. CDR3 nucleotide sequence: TGCGCCAGCGCTAACCCGGACAGGGGCGTTGGTCGGAAACAGTACTTC.

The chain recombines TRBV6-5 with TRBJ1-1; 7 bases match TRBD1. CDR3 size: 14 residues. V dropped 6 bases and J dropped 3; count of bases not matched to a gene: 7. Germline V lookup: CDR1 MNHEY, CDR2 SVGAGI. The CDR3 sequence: CASSRQGRYTEAFF. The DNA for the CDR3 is TGTGCCAGCAGCAGACAGGGTCGGTACACTGAAGCTTTCTTT.

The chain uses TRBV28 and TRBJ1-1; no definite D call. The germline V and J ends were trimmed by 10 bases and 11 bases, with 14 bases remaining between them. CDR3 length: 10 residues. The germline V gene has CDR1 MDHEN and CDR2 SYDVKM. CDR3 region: CAISTPGAFF. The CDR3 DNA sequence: TGTGCCATCTCGACCCCCGGGGCTTTCTTT.

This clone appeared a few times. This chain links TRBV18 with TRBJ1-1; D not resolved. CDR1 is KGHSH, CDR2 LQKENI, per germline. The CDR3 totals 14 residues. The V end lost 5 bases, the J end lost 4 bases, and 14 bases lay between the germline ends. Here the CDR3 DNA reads TGTGCCAGCTCATCTGGACTCAAAGGCACTGAAGCTTTCTTT. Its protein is CASSSGLKGTEAFF.

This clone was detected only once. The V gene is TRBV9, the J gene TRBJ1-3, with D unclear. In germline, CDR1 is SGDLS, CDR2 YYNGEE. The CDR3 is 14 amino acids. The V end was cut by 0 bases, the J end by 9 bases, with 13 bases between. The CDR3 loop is CASSVETGASTIYF. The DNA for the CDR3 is TGTGCCAGCAGCGTAGAGACCGGAGCGTCCACCATATATTTT.

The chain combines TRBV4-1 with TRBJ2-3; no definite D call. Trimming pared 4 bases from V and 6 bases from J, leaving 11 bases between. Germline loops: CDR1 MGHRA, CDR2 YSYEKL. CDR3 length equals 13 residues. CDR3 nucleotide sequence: TGCGCCAGCAGCCGATCTCCGGTGGATACGCAGTATTTT. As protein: CASSRSPVDTQYF.

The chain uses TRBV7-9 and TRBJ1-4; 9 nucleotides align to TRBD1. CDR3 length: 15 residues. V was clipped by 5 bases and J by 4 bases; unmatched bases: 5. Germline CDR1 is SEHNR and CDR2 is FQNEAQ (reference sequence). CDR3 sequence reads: CASSRGQGNNEKLFF. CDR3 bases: TGTGCCAGCAGCCGTGGACAGGGGAATAATGAAAAACTGTTTTTT.

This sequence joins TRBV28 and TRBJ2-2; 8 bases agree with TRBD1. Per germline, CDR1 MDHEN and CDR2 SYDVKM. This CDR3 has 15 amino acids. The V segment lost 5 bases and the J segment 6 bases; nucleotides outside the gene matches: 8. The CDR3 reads CASSGQGSPSGELFF. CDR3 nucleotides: TGTGCCAGCAGTGGACAGGGATCTCCCTCCGGGGAGCTGTTTTTT. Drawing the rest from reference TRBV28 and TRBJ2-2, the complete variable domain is DVKVTQSSRYLVKRTGEKVFLECVQDMDHENMFWYRQDPGLGLRLIYFSYDVKMKEKGDIPEGYSVSREKKERFSLILESASTNQTSMYLCASSGQGSPSGELFFGEGSRLTVL.

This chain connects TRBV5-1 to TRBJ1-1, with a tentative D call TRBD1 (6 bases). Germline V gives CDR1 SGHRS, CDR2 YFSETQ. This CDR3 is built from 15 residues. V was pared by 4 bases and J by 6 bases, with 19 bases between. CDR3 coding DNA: TGCGCCAGCAGCACCACAGGGCCCGTGGGTGCTGAAGCTTTCTTT. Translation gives CASSTTGPVGAEAFF.

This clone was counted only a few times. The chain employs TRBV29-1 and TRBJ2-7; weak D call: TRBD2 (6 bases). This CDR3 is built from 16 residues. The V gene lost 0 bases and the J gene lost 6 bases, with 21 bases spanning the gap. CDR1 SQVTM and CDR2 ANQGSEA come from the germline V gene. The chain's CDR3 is CSVEDGNGRGTSEQYF. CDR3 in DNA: TGCAGCGTTGAAGATGGGAACGGGAGAGGGACTTCCGAGCAGTACTTC.

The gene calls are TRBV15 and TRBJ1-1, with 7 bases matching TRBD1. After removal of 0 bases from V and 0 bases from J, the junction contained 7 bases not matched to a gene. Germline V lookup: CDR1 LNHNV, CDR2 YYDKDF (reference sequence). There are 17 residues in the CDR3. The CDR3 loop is CATSRDRQGLLNTEAFF. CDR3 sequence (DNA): TGTGCCACCAGCAGAGACCGACAGGGCTTACTGAACACTGAAGCTTTCTTT.

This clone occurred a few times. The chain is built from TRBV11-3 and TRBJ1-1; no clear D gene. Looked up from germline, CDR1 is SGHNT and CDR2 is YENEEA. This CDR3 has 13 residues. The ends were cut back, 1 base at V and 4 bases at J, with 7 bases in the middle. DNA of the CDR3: TGTGCCAGCAGCTTAGGACTGGGCACTGAAGCTTTCTTT. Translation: CASSLGLGTEAFF.

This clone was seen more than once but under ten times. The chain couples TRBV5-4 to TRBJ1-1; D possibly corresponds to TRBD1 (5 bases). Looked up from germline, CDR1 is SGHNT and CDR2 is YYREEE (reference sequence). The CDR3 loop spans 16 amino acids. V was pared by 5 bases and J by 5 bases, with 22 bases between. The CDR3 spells CASRNLGWGGGTEAFF. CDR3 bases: TGTGCCAGCAGAAACCTCGGGTGGGGGGGTGGAACTGAAGCTTTCTTT.

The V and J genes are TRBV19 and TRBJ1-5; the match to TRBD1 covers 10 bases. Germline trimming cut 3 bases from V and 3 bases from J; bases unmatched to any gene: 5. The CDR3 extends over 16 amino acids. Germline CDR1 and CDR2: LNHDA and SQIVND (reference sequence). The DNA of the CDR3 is TGTGCCAGTAGTATTGGGGACAGGGGTGACAATCAGCCCCAGCATTTT. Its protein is CASSIGDRGDNQPQHF.

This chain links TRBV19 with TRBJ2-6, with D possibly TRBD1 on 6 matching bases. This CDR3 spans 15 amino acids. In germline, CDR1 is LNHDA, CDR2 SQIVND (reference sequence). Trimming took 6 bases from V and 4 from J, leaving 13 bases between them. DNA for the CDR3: TGTGCCAGTAGCACAACAGGGCCCGGGGCCAACGTCCTGACTTTC. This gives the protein CASSTTGPGANVLTF.

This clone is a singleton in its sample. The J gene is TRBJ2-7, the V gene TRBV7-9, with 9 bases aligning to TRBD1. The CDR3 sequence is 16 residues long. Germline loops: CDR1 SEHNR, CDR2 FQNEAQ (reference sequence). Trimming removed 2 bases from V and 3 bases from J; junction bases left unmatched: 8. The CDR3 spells CASSLPPGTGNYEQYF. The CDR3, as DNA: TGTGCCAGCAGCTTACCCCCCGGGACAGGGAACTACGAGCAGTACTTC.

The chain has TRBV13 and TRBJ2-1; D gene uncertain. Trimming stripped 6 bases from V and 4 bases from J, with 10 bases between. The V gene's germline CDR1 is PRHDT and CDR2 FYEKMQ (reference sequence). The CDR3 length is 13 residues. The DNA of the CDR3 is TGTGCCAGCAGACCCTATAGTTACAATGAGCAGTTCTTC. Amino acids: CASRPYSYNEQFF.